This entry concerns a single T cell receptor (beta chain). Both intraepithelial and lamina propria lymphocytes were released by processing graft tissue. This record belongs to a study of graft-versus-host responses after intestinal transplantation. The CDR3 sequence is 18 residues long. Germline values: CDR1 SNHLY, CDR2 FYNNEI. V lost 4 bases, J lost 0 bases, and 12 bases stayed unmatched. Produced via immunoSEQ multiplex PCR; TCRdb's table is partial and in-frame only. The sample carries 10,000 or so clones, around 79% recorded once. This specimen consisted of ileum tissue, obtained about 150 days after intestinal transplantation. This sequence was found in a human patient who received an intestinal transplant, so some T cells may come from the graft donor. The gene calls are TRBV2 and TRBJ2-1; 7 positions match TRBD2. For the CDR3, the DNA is TGTGCCAGCAGTGTATTACCGACTAGCCCCCCCTCCTACAATGAGCAGTTCTTC. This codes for CASSVLPTSPPSYNEQFF.